This section outlines one T cell receptor (beta chain) sequence together with its context. Its antigen remains unknown. The CDR3 contains 15 residues. Trimming took 3 bases from V and 6 from J, leaving 17 bases between them. Germline V gene sequence: CDR1 SEHNR, CDR2 FQNEAQ (reference sequence). The data are from a study of T cell responses to AZD1222 COVID-19 vaccine. Study outcomes and limitations: Variant regions that are unmutated are reportedly the target of nearly half of spike-specific TCRs.

Repertoires were generated with immunoSEQ multiplex PCR, while TCRdb's copy carries only in-frame clones and drops some. The sample records around 110,000 clones, roughly nine tenths being singletons. The sequencing used peripheral blood, collected 28 days after the second AZD1222 dose. The chain links TRBV7-9 to TRBJ2-5; D may correspond to TRBD1 or TRBD2 (5 bases each). This TCR was sampled from an adult who received the AZD1222 COVID-19 vaccine. The CDR3 region has the DNA TGTGCCAGCAGCTTTAGTCGGGGACCTCGAAAGACCCAGTACTTC. Amino acids: CASSFSRGPRKTQYF.